This TCR beta chain was recorded in a study of tumor-infiltrating lymphocytes in oesophageal squamous cell carcinoma (dated by TCRdb to the mid-2010s). The receptor library was made with PCR. The listed sequencing device is Illumina HiSeq 2000. The public reads were reprocessed in TCRdb via fastp at Q25 and MiXCR, keeping in-frame beta chains. Every distinct CDR3 protein forms one entry, paired with its most common genes and DNA. The table for this sample lists about 21,000 distinct CDR3 sequences; about two fifths of them were counted only once. The ten largest clones add up to less than 45% of the sample. This clonotype was counted at least ten times. Its binding antigen is unknown. Qualities for individual bases were not recorded, and no much larger clone is one base off. For CDR1 and CDR2, the germline V gene (reference sequence) lists LNHDA and SQIVND. Clipping removes 9 bases from V and 1 base from J, with 14 as the unmatched junction base count. From its cysteine to its phenylalanine, the CDR3 spans 16 amino acids. CDR3 DNA is the only sequence kept; it has 48 bases, read in frame from the first base.

Sequencing was carried out using esophageal tumor tissue. The receptor's source is a male donor with esophageal squamous cell carcinoma. The receptor chain draws on TRBV19 and TRBJ2-5, and TRBD2 aligns with 7 junction nucleotides. The DNA sequence reads TGTGCCAGCGCCTCCTTGGGGGGGAGGACCCAAGAGACCCAGTACTTC. This codes for CASASLGGRTQETQYF.